The clone carrying this TCR beta chain was counted a single time. Sequencing used immunoSEQ multiplex PCR; TCRdb keeps in-frame clones, though not all of them. This repertoire shows 150,000 to 250,000 clones, around 81% found once; its top ten account for 7.5%. The data belong to a study of blood T cell repertoires in COVID-19. At the level of the study: Both acute and convalescent COVID-19 samples were obtained from the United States, Italy and Spain.

Those who participated ranged in age from roughly 18 to 100 years and resided in under 25 US areas. Which cohort a participant joined came from the clinical history participants gave. Two negative PCRs, clearance, or symptom resolution had been documented for recovered Cohort 3 donors. This clonotype was obtained from a man aged 40-50 years who had recovered from COVID-19. The sequenced material came from PBMCs or T cells enriched from blood (not recorded which).

DNA for the CDR3: TGTGCCAGCAGTGATGGGGCTGGGCCTGGGGCCAACGTCCTGACTTTC. Protein product: CASSDGAGPGANVLTF. The V gene is TRBV6-1, the J gene TRBJ2-6, with D perhaps TRBD1 (5 bases). V was clipped by 3 bases and J by 2 bases, with 11 bases between them. This CDR3 is 16 amino acids long. Germline values: CDR1 MNHNS, CDR2 SASEGT.